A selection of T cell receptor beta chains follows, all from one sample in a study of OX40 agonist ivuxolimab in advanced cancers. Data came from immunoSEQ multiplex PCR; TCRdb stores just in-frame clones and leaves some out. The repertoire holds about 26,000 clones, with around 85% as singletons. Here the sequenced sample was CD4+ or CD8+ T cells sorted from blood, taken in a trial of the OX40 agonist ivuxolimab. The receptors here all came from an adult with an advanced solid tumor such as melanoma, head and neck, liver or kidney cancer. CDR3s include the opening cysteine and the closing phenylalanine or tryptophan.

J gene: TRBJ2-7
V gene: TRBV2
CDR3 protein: CASQVDLGREGYEQYF

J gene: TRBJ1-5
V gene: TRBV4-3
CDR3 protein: CASSQSTGTLQPQHF

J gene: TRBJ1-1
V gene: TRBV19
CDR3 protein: CASSPTMNTEAFF

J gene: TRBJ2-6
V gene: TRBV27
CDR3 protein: CASSVSGANVLTF

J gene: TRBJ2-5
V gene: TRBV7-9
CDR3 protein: CASSLLASGGLETQYF

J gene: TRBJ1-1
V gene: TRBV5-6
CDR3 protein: CASSGAEMNTEAFF

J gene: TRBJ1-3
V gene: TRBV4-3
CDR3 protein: CASSQDRGNTIYF

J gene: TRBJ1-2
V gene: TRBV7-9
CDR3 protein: CASSTNFRGLGGYTF

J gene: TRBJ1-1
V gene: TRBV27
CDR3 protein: CASRVTGMGEAFF

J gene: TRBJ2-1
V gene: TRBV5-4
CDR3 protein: CASSQSGSGWNEQFF

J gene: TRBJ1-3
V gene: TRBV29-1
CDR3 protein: CSVVSMEPGNTIYF

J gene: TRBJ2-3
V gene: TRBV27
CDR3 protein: CASSLDVGSTDTQYF

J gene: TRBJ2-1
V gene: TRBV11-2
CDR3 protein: CASSLGSGSREEQFF

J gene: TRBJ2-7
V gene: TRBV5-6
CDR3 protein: CASSLSGTGVFEQYF

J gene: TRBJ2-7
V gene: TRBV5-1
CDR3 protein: CASRYGTAYEQYF

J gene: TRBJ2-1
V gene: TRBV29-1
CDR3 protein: CSVGQSSYNEQFF

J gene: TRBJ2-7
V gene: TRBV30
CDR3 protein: CAWKQGRSSYEQYF

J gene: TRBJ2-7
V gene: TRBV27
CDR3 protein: CASSFNGGDEQYF

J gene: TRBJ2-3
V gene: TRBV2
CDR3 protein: CASTADTQYF

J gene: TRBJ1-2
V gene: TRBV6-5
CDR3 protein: CASTLGDGYTF

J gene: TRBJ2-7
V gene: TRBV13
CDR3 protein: CASSLGQGGYEQYF

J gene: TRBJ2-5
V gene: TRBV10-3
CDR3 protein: CAISDIVAGETQYF

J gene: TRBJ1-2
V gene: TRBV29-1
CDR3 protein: CSVEAQGSIYGYTF

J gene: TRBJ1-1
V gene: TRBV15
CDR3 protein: CATSRVAGQIEAFF

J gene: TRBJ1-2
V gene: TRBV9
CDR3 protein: CASSVAGQGYNGYTF

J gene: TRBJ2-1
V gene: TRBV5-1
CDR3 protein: CASSLESRGLAGGAYNEQFF

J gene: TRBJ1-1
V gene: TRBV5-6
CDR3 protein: CASSLGQGRNTEAFF

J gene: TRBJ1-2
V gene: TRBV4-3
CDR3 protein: CASSRGTQDVYTF

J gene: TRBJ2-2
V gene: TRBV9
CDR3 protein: CASSSWTGEDTGELFF

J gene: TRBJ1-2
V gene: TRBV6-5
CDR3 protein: CASRNEGIVNGYTF

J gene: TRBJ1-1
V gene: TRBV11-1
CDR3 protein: CASSFRDRATEAFF

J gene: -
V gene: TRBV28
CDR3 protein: CASNAALTYEQYF

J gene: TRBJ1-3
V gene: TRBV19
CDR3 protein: CASSPGLKTFSGNTIYF

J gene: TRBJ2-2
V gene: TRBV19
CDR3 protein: CASSISARGTINTGELFF

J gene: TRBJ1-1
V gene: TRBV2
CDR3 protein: CASSSYPRTGGKDEAFF

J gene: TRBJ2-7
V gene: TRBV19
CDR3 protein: CASSLAVAYEQYF

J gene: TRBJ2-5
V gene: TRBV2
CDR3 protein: CASRERTSLGETQYF

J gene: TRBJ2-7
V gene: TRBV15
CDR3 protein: CATSRELSYEQYF

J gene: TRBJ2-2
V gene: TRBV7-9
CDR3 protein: CASSPRLLAGELFF

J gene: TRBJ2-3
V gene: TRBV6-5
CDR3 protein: CASSSLTSTYTDTQYF

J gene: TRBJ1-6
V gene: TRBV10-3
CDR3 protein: CAISEFVGTSYNSPLHF

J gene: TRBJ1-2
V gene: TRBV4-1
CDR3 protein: CASTQSTGSYGEGGYTF

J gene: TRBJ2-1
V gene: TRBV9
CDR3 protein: CASSGSGTSYNEQFF

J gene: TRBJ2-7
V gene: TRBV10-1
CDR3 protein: CASGSGYEQYF

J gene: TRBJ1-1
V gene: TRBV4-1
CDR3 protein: CASSQEGVTANTEAFF

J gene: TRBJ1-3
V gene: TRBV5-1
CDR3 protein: CASSLAGVVAGNTIYF

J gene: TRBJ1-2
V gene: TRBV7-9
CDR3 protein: CASSLQGRDYTF

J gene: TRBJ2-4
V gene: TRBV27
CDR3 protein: CASSYQDRGAKNIQYF